Sequencing of this TCR beta chain was carried out in a study of CD8 T cells in Susac syndrome. General study points: In Susac patients, clonal expansion was not detected in CD4+ cells.

Note on this clonotype: Its antigen remains unidentified.

When the RNA was reverse transcribed, random hexamers were used with an input of roughly 0.5 to 1 ug. The CDR3 of TCR beta was amplified by immunoSEQ multiplex PCR across 54 Vbeta and 13 Jbeta. In TCRdb, the immunoSEQ multiplex PCR reads were re-called with MiXCR into one record per CDR3 protein. The sample shows approximately 180,000 distinct CDR3 sequences, 90% to 95% of them seen only once. Sequencing of TCR beta drew on CD8+ and CD4+ T cells from blood. The CD8+ and CD4+ T cells were isolated magnetically using a negative isolation approach, whereas the TEMRA cells were enriched by FACS. Input material: CD4+ T cells from PBMCs. This TCR was recovered from a human donor with Susac syndrome.

CDR3: CASSLIRGGYDNEQFF. CDR3 coding DNA: TGTGCCAGCAGTCTTATCAGGGGGGGGTACGACAATGAGCAGTTCTTC. The V and J genes are TRBV12-3 or TRBV12-4 and TRBJ2-1; tentatively, D is TRBD1 or TRBD2 (7 bases each). Trimming removed 5 bases at V and 5 bases at J, with 19 bases between. The CDR3 runs to 16 residues.